Presented here are 18 T cell receptor beta chains from one specimen sequenced in a study of blood T cells in healthy people across ages. The use of a sample-barcoded 5' primer and a J-beta primer mix characterized a second PCR of about 7 to 12 cycles. TCRdb re-called the 5' RACE reads through MiXCR, storing one row per CDR3 protein. Of 800,000 to 950,000 distinct CDR3 sequences listed, about 29% are singletons. The data were also submitted as part of a second study, on T cells of mothers and their children.

Sequences were obtained from blood. The receptors were sampled from a woman aged 35 to 49 in good health.

The J gene is TRBJ1-5, the V gene TRBV6-2 or TRBV6-3, with D perhaps matching TRBD1 (5 bases). V gave up 4 bases and J gave up 1 base, with 17 bases separating them. Germline-derived CDR1 and CDR2 are MNHEY and SVGEGT. There are 17 residues in the CDR3. CDR3 sequence reads: CASSSPRGRASNQPQHF. The CDR3 nucleotides are TGTGCCAGCAGTTCGCCTCGTGGCAGGGCCAGCAATCAGCCCCAGCATTTT.

This clonotype was counted a few times. The chain is built from TRBV29-1 and TRBJ2-3; D call uncertain. Germline assignment: CDR1 SQVTM and CDR2 ANQGSEA. V was trimmed by 7 bases and J by 0 bases, leaving 11 bases between them. This CDR3 region has 13 residues. CDR3 coding DNA: TGCAGCGCCTTCGGGCTAAGCACAGATACGCAGTATTTT. The encoded protein is CSAFGLSTDTQYF.

For this clonotype: A much more abundant neighbour one base away suggests this may be a read error. This rearrangement joins TRBV7-2 to TRBJ2-7; 10 nucleotides line up with TRBD1. Germline CDR1 is SGHTA and CDR2 is FQGNSA. The CDR3 totals 15 residues. V dropped 3 bases and J dropped 5; count of bases not matched to a gene: 7. CDR3 sequence reads: CTSSFSGTGDNEQYF. DNA of the CDR3: TGTACCAGCAGCTTCTCCGGGACAGGGGACAACGAGCAGTACTTC.

Here the CDR3 reads CASSYKRGASEQFF. The DNA of the CDR3 is TGTGCCAGCAGTTACAAACGGGGGGCCAGTGAGCAGTTCTTC. This chain connects TRBV6-2 or TRBV6-3 to TRBJ2-1; D is perhaps TRBD2 (7 bases). Trimming removed 2 bases at V and 9 bases at J, with 14 bases between. The germline CDR1 and CDR2 sequences are MNHEY and SVGEGT. There are 14 residues in the CDR3.

Only one count was recorded for this clonotype. The rearrangement links TRBV27 to TRBJ2-7, with D perhaps TRBD1 (5 bases). Near its end, the DNA agrees better with TRBJ2-5, so the J call may be wrong. The germline V gene has CDR1 MNHEY and CDR2 SMNVEV (reference sequence). CDR3 length equals 14 residues. CDR3 nucleotides: TGTGCCAGCAGTTCCACACAGACAGTAGAGACCCAGTACTTC. It is translated as CASSSTQTVETQYF.

In the case of this clonotype: The junction differs from germline at one of its ends, possibly a read error. V gene TRBV20-1 combines with J gene TRBJ2-1; D tentatively reads TRBD1 or TRBD2 (5 bases each). CDR3 length: 15 amino acids. The germline V gene encodes CDR1 DFQATT and CDR2 SNEGSKA (reference sequence). The CDR3 sequence: CSGRSGAPETYEQFF. For the CDR3, the DNA is TGCAGTGGTAGATCCGGGGCCCCCGAGACCTATGAGCAGTTCTTC.

This clonotype appeared a single time. This chain links TRBV20-1 with TRBJ1-4; D may be TRBD1 (5 bases). Germline V gene data show CDR1 as DFQATT and CDR2 as SNEGSKA (reference sequence). The V end was cut by 0 bases, the J end by 8 bases, with 16 bases between. The CDR3 is 15 residues long. CDR3 protein: CSARDPRGLGEKLFF. As DNA, the CDR3 is TGCAGTGCTAGAGATCCGCGGGGGTTAGGGGAAAAACTGTTTTTT.

On this clonotype: It may be a read error: a sequence one base away is much more abundant. The chain couples TRBV15 to TRBJ2-1; D is unresolved. V was shortened by 0 bases and J by 13 bases, with 19 bases between the two germline ends. There are 15 residues in the CDR3. Per germline, CDR1 LNHNV and CDR2 YYDKDF (reference sequence). The CDR3 is CATSRDPLAQETQFF. The CDR3 region has the DNA TGTGCCACCAGCAGAGATCCATTGGCCCAGGAGACCCAGTTCTTC.

This clonotype was recorded a few times. The rearrangement joins TRBV28 to TRBJ2-4; perhaps D is TRBD1 or TRBD2 (7 bases each). This CDR3 is built from 15 residues. Trimming removed 6 bases from V and 0 bases from J, with 12 bases in between. Germline-derived CDR1 and CDR2 are MDHEN and SYDVKM. CDR3: CASSSGGGAKNIQYF. The CDR3, as DNA: TGTGCCAGCAGCTCAGGGGGGGGAGCCAAAAACATTCAGTACTTC.

This clonotype appeared many times. The CDR3 is CASSLPQGARETQYF. In DNA form, the CDR3 reads TGTGCCAGCAGCTTACCCCAGGGGGCGCGGGAGACCCAGTACTTC. This chain links TRBV7-9 with TRBJ2-5; TRBD1 matches 8 bases. The germline CDR1 and CDR2 sequences are SEHNR and FQNEAQ (reference sequence). CDR3 length: 15 residues. V was clipped by 2 bases and J by 5 bases; unmatched bases: 7. The full variable domain, with the rest looked up from reference TRBV7-9 and TRBJ2-5, is DTGVSQNPRHKITKRGQNVTFRCDPISEHNRLYWYRQTLGQGPEFLTYFQNEAQLEKSRLLSDRFSAERPKGSFSTLEIQRTEQGDSAMYLCASSLPQGARETQYFGPGTRLLVL.

A few counts support this clonotype. The chain recombines TRBV20-1 with TRBJ1-2; 10 bases are shared with TRBD1. Trimming removed 6 bases from V and 7 bases from J; junction bases left unmatched: 11. The CDR3 covers 14 residues. Germline CDR1 and CDR2: DFQATT and SNEGSKA (reference sequence). CDR3 in DNA: TGCAGTGCCGGACAGGGGGTTTCTCTTAGTGGCTACACCTTC. Protein: CSAGQGVSLSGYTF.

This clonotype was observed a single time. V usage is TRBV28 and J usage is TRBJ2-3; 8 positions match TRBD2. Losses at the gene ends were 11 bases for V and 0 bases for J; bases not matched to a gene: 16. Per germline, CDR1 MDHEN and CDR2 SYDVKM. The CDR3 has 17 residues. The chain's CDR3 is CAGCPPPLAGSTDTQYF. CDR3 nucleotide sequence: TGTGCCGGCTGTCCGCCCCCTTTAGCGGGGAGCACAGATACGCAGTATTTT.

This clonotype has only a few counts. V and J are TRBV4-1 and TRBJ1-2; D remains ambiguous. In germline, CDR1 is MGHRA, CDR2 YSYEKL. This CDR3 has 15 residues. V was cut by 4 bases and J by 0 bases, with 12 bases left in between. The chain's CDR3 is CASSPQRRANYGYTF. The CDR3, as DNA: TGCGCCAGCAGCCCACAAAGGAGAGCTAACTATGGCTACACCTTC.

The CDR3 reads CASSLDAGSSYNEQFF. CDR3 DNA: TGCGCCAGCAGCTTGGATGCGGGAAGCTCCTACAATGAGCAGTTCTTC. The chain carries TRBV5-1 and TRBJ2-1; a possible D gene is TRBD2 (6 bases). CDR3 size: 16 residues. Germline V gives CDR1 SGHRS, CDR2 YFSETQ. The V end was cut by 0 bases, the J end by 0 bases, with 10 bases between.

The J gene is TRBJ2-3, the V gene TRBV29-1; no reliable D call. The CDR3 extends over 14 amino acids. Per the germline V gene, CDR1 is SQVTM and CDR2 is ANQGSEA. V was trimmed by 3 bases and J by 2 bases, leaving 12 bases between them. Here the CDR3 reads CSVESGPATDTQYF. In DNA form, the CDR3 reads TGCAGCGTTGAGAGTGGTCCGGCCACAGATACGCAGTATTTT.

The chain is built from TRBV6-2 or TRBV6-3 and TRBJ2-5; TRBD2 is a possible D gene (5 bases). This CDR3 has 15 residues. The V end was cut by 5 bases, the J end by 11 bases, with 24 bases between. The germline V gene has CDR1 MNHEY and CDR2 SVGEGT. The CDR3 region has the DNA TGTGCCAGCAGTATGGTGGCAGCTAGAAGCGGTGAGCAGTACTTC. This sequence encodes CASSMVAARSGEQYF.

The chain has TRBV20-1 and TRBJ2-7; weak D call: TRBD1 (5 bases). The V gene's germline CDR1 is DFQATT and CDR2 SNEGSKA (reference sequence). The CDR3 is 12 residues long. V gave up 1 base and J gave up 6 bases, with 10 bases separating them. This chain's CDR3 is CSARVSGFEQYF. CDR3 in DNA: TGCAGTGCTAGAGTGTCAGGGTTCGAGCAGTACTTC.

This clonotype was detected many times. The rearrangement links TRBV30 to TRBJ2-7; D gene uncertain. V lost 3 bases and J lost 2, with 11 bases in between. The length of the CDR3 is 13 residues. CDR1 and CDR2 (germline): GTSNPN, SVGIG (reference sequence). The CDR3 here is CAWSSRTPYEQYF. Written as DNA, the CDR3 is TGTGCCTGGAGCAGCCGAACCCCCTACGAGCAGTACTTC.